These T cell receptor beta chains were read from a single sample in a study of T cells in Graves' hyperthyroidism and ophthalmopathy. TCRdb reprocessed the multiplex PCR reads via MiXCR and lists one record per CDR3 protein. The sample has some 770,000 distinct CDR3 sequences; less than 20% are singletons. Material for sequencing was blood. These receptor sequences come from a man younger than 35 with Graves' hyperthyroidism. The CDR3 runs from the conserved cysteine through the conserved F or W. The D gene is left open where the match is weak. Size is omitted from some rows. Given values are once, few, many or a class for expanded clones.

D gene,V gene,clone size,J gene,CDR3 protein,CDR3 DNA
NA,TRBV5-1,few,TRBJ2-3,CASSFLEGGNTQYF,TGCGCCAGCAGCTTCCTGGAGGGCGGAAATACGCAGTATTTT
TRBD1,TRBV5-5,NA,TRBJ2-7,CASRLTRDRTYEQYF,TGTGCCAGCAGGTTAACCAGGGACAGAACCTACGAGCAGTACTTC
TRBD1,TRBV5-1,many,TRBJ2-7,CASSRRGQGPPTFEQYF,TGCGCCAGCAGCCGCCGGGGACAGGGTCCCCCTACGTTTGAGCAGTACTTC
NA,TRBV5-1,NA,TRBJ2-2,CASTSRASNTGELFF,TGCGCCAGCACCTCGCGGGCTTCGAACACCGGGGAGCTGTTTTTT
NA,TRBV29-1,many,TRBJ2-5,CSVGFRGIPGETQYF,TGCAGCGTTGGGTTTAGGGGCATCCCTGGAGAGACCCAGTACTTC
NA,TRBV30,many,TRBJ2-7,CAWIADSSYEQYF,TGTGCCTGGATAGCCGATTCCTCGTACGAGCAGTACTTC
TRBD2,TRBV20-1,NA,TRBJ2-1,CSARSLLADFYEQFF,TGCAGTGCTAGGTCCTTACTAGCGGACTTTTACGAGCAGTTCTTC
TRBD1,TRBV19,many,TRBJ1-1,CASSSRTGGVNTEAFF,TGTGCCAGTAGTTCAAGGACAGGGGGTGTGAACACTGAAGCTTTCTTT
TRBD1,TRBV28,many,TRBJ1-1,CASSFSFTGVNTEAFF,TGTGCCAGCAGTTTTTCCTTCACAGGGGTGAACACTGAAGCTTTCTTT
NA,TRBV24-1,NA,TRBJ2-4,CATSDFTGIQYF,TGTGCCACCAGTGATTTTACGGGGATTCAGTACTTC
NA,TRBV29-1,few,TRBJ2-3,CSALGGGGPSTDTQYF,TGCAGCGCATTAGGCGGAGGGGGTCCTAGCACAGATACGCAGTATTTT
NA,TRBV6-2/TRBV6-3,few,TRBJ1-5,CASSYSGGSQHF,TGTGCCAGCAGTTACTCGGGAGGGTCCCAGCATTTT
NA,TRBV20-1,few,TRBJ2-4,CSAIRRELQGNIQYF,TGCAGTGCTATAAGGCGCGAACTACAGGGAAACATTCAGTACTTC
TRBD1,TRBV9,few,TRBJ1-1,CASSVGETGAGNTEAFF,TGTGCCAGCAGCGTAGGAGAAACAGGGGCGGGGAACACTGAAGCTTTCTTT
NA,TRBV6-2/TRBV6-3,few,TRBJ1-5,CASSYSGGGRNQPQHF,TGTGCCAGCAGTTACTCAGGAGGGGGACGCAATCAGCCCCAGCATTTT
NA,TRBV29-1,few,TRBJ1-1,CSVTPGYEGAFF,TGCAGCGTCACTCCGGGATACGAGGGAGCTTTCTTT
NA,TRBV27,many,TRBJ1-6,CASSLTGFVGSPLHF,TGTGCCAGCAGTTTAACAGGGTTTGTAGGCTCACCCCTCCACTTT
NA,TRBV7-3,many,TRBJ2-3,CASSMLPGTDTQYF,TGTGCCAGCAGCATGCTCCCAGGCACAGATACGCAGTATTTT
NA,TRBV10-3,NA,TRBJ1-1,CAIGENTEAFF,TGTGCCATCGGAGAAAACACTGAAGCTTTCTTT
NA,TRBV3-2,many,TRBJ2-3,CASSQDSGRASTDTQYF,TGTGCCAGCAGCCAAGATAGCGGGAGGGCTAGCACAGATACGCAGTATTTT
TRBD1,TRBV28,few,TRBJ2-7,CASSPDRGLGYEQYF,TGTGCCAGCAGCCCGGACAGGGGGCTGGGATACGAGCAGTACTTC
TRBD1,TRBV7-2,NA,TRBJ1-1,CASSSQGAETEAFF,TGTGCCAGCAGCTCACAGGGGGCTGAGACTGAAGCTTTCTTT
NA,TRBV7-9,few,TRBJ2-1,CASSLMAGHNEQFF,TGTGCCAGCAGCTTAATGGCGGGCCACAATGAGCAGTTCTTC